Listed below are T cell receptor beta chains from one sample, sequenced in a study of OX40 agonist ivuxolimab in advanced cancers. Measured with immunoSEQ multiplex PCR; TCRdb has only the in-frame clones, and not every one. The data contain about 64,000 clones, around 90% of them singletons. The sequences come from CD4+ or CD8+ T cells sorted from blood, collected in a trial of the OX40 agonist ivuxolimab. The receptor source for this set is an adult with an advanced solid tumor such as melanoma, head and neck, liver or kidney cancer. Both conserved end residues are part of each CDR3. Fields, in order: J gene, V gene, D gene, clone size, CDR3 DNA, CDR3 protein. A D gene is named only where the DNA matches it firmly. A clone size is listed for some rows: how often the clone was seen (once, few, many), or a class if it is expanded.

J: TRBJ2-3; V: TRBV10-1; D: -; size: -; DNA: TGCGCCAGCAGTGAAGGGGGAGTAGCGGACACAGATACGCAGTATTTT; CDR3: CASSEGGVADTDTQYF
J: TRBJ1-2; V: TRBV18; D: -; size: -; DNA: TGTGCCAGCTCACCCACACAGGAGCTCTATGGCTACACCTTC; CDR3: CASSPTQELYGYTF
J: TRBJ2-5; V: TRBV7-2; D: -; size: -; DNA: TGTGCCAGCAGCTTAGCGAGGGGAGAGACCCAGTACTTC; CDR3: CASSLARGETQYF
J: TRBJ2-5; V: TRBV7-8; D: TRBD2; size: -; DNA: TGTGCCAGCAGCTCCTCGTCGGGAGGGACCCAGTACTTC; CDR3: CASSSSSGGTQYF
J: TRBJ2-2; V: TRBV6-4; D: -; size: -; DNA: TGTGCCAGCAGTGATACTAGCCGGGGAAAGGTTCGAACCGGGGAGCTGTTTTTT; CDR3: CASSDTSRGKVRTGELFF
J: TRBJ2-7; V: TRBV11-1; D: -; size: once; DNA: TGTGCCAGCAGCTTCCCAGGGGGGTCGGAGCAGTACTTC; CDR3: CASSFPGGSEQYF
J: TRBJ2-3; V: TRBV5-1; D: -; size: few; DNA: TGCGCCAGCCGTCTAGCGCTGGATAGCACAGATACGCAGTATTTT; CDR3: CASRLALDSTDTQYF
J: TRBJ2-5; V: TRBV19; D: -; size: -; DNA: TGTGCCAGTAGTATAGTAGGAGAGGAGACCCAGTACTTC; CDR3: CASSIVGEETQYF
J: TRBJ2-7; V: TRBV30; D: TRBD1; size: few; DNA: TGTGCCTGGGGCTTAAGACAGGGGGCGAAGAACGAGCAGTACTTC; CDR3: CAWGLRQGAKNEQYF
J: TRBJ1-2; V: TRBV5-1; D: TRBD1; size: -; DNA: TGCGCCAGCAGCTTGGTACAGGGGAACTATGGCTACACCTTC; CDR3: CASSLVQGNYGYTF
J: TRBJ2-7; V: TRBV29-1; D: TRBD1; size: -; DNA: TGCAGCGGGGGGACAGGGCGGGACGAGCAGTACTTC; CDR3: CSGGTGRDEQYF
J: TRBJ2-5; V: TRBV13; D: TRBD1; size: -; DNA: TGTGCCAGCAGCTTAAGACAGGGGTCAGTGGAGACCCAGTACTTC; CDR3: CASSLRQGSVETQYF
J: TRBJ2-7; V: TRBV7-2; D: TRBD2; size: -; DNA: TGTGCCAGCAGCTCCTCTAGCGGCAGCTCCTACGAGCAGTACTTC; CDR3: CASSSSSGSSYEQYF
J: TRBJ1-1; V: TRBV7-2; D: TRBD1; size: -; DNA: TGTGCCAGCACCCTTAGGGGGACAGGGGGCTCTGAAGCTTTCTTT; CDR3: CASTLRGTGGSEAFF
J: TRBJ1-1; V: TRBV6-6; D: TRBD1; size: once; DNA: TGTGCCAGCAGTTTGGACAGGGTGAAAGCTGAAGCTTTCTTT; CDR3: CASSLDRVKAEAFF
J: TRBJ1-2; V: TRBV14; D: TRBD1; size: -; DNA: TGTGCCAGCAGCGACCGGACAGGGGGCTATGGCTACACCTTC; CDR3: CASSDRTGGYGYTF
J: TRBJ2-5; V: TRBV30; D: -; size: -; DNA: TGTGCCTGGAGTGTGGGGGGACAAGAGACCCAGTACTTC; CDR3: CAWSVGGQETQYF
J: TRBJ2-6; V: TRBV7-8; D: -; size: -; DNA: TGTGCCAGCAGCCGGCACTGTTACCCACAAAGTCGGGCCAACGTCCTGACTTTC; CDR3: CASSRHCYPQSRANVLTF
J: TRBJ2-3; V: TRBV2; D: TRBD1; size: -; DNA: TGTGCCAGCAGGCGTCCCGGGACAGGCACAGATACGCAGTATTTT; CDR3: CASRRPGTGTDTQYF
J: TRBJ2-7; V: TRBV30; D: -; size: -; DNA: TGTGCCTGGAGCATTGGGACTTATTCCTACGAGCAGTACTTC; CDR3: CAWSIGTYSYEQYF
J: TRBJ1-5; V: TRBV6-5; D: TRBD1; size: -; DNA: TGTGCCAGCAGAATGGGGACAGGGAGCAATCAGCCCCAGCATTTT; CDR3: CASRMGTGSNQPQHF
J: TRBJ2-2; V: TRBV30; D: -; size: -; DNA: TGTGCCTGGACTGGATCAGGGGCGAGCACCGGGGAGCTGTTTTTT; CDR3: CAWTGSGASTGELFF
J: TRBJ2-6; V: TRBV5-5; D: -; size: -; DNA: TGTGCCAGCAGCTTGGGACAGCCTGGGGCCAACGTCCTGACTTTC; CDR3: CASSLGQPGANVLTF
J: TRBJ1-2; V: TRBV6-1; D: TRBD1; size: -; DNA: TGTGCCAGCAGTCTCACAGGGGTTGAGTATGGCTACACCTTC; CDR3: CASSLTGVEYGYTF
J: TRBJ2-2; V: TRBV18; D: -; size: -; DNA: TGTGCCAGCTCATCTGATTCCGGGGAGCTGTTTTTT; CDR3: CASSSDSGELFF
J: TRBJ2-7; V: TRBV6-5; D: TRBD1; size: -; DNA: TGTGCCAGCAGCCGGGACAGCGGCTACGAGCAGTACTTC; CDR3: CASSRDSGYEQYF
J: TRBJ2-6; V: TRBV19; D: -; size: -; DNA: TGTGCCAGTAAAGGAGTAACCTCTGGGGCCAACGTCCTGACTTTC; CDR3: CASKGVTSGANVLTF
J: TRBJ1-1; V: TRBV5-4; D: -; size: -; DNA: TGTGCCAGCAGCTTGGAGCCCCTCGGAAACACTGAAGCTTTCTTT; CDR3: CASSLEPLGNTEAFF
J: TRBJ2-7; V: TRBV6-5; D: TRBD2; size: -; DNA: TGTGCCAGCAGGACTGGGACTAGCGGGACCTACGAGCAGTACTTC; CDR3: CASRTGTSGTYEQYF
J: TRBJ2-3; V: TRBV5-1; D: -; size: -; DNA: TGCGCCAGCAGCCCAGGGTTATCTAGCACAGATACGCAGTATTTT; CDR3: CASSPGLSSTDTQYF
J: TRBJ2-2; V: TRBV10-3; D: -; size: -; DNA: TGTGCCATCACCTCGAGCTCCCCACCCAGCGGCGGGGAGCTGTTTTTT; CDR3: CAITSSSPPSGGELFF
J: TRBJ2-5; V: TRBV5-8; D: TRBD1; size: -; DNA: TGTGCCAGCAGCTTGCAGTCGACAGGGGGCTTTGAGACCCAGTACTTC; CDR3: CASSLQSTGGFETQYF
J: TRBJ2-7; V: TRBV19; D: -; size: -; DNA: TGTGCCAGTAGTCCCAGCGGTCCTAAACTAAAATACGAGCAGTACTTC; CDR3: CASSPSGPKLKYEQYF
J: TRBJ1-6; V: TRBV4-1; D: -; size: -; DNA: TGCGCCAGCAGCCCCGTAGGGGCCACTTATAATTCACCCCTCCACTTT; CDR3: CASSPVGATYNSPLHF
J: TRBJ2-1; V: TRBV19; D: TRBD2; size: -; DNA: TGTGCCAGTAGTATAGATACTAGCGGGAGACACAATGAGCAGTTCTTC; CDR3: CASSIDTSGRHNEQFF
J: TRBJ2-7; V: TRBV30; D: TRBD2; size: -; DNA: TGTGCCTGGTCCCTAGCGGTGTCCTACGAGCAGTACTTC; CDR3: CAWSLAVSYEQYF
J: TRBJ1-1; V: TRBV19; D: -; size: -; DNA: TGTGCCAGTAGTATAGTAGAGGCGCCGGGCTGGGGAGCTTTCTTT; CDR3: CASSIVEAPGWGAFF
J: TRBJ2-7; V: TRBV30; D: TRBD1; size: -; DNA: TGTGCCTGGAGCGCAAGACAGGGGGGTCGCTACGAGCAGTACTTC; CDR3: CAWSARQGGRYEQYF
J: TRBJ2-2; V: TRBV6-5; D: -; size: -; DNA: TGTGCCAGCAGTCCCCAGGGGCGGAACACCGGGGAGCTGTTTTTT; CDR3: CASSPQGRNTGELFF
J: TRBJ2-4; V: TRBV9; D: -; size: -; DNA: TGTGCCAGCAGCGTAGGGGGACTAAACATTCAGTACTTC; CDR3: CASSVGGLNIQYF
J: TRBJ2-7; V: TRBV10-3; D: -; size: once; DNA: TGTGCCATCTCCGGGACGGCCTCCTACGAGCAGTACTTC; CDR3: CAISGTASYEQYF
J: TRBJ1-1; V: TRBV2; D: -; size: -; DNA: TGTGCCAGCACCCAACATGTTGGCGGGACTGAAGCTTTCTTT; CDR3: CASTQHVGGTEAFF
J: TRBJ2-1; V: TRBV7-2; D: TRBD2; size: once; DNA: TGTGCCAGCAGGGCCGGACTAGCGGGAGGGCCTAGTGTTATCAAGGAGCAGTTCTTC; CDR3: CASRAGLAGGPSVIKEQFF
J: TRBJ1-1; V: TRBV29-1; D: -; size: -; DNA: TGCAGCGCAAGGACCCAGGGAAACACTGAAGCTTTCTTT; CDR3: CSARTQGNTEAFF
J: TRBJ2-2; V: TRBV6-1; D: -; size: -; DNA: TGTGCCAGCATTCGGGCAGGGAGAAACACCGGGGAGCTGTTTTTT; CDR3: CASIRAGRNTGELFF
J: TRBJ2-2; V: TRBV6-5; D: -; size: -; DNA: TGTGCCAGCAGTTACAGGTCGGGCGGGGAGCTGTTTTTT; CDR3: CASSYRSGGELFF
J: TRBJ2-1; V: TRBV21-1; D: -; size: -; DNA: TGTGCCAGCAGCAAAGGGCCCTGGACTAGCGGGAGCTTCCACAATGAGCAGTTCTTC; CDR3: CASSKGPWTSGSFHNEQFF
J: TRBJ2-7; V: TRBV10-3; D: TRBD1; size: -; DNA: TGTGCCACCCGGACAGGGGGAATAGTTGGTGAGCAGTACTTC; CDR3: CATRTGGIVGEQYF
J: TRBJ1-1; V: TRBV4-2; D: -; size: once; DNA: TGTGCCAGCAGCCAAGAGAGGGCTCAGACTGAAGCTTTCTTT; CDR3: CASSQERAQTEAFF
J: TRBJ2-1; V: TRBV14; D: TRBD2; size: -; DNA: TGTGCCAGCAGCCAAGACCTGGGACAGGGAGGGACTAGCGGGAATGAGCAGTTCTTC; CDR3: CASSQDLGQGGTSGNEQFF
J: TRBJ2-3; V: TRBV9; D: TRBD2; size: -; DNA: TGTGCCAGCAGCGTAGTAGCGGGAGTATTGGATACGCAGTATTTT; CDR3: CASSVVAGVLDTQYF
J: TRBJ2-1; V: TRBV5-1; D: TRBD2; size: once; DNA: TGCGCCAGCAGCTCGGGACTAACTACCATAACGCCCTACAATGAGCAGTTCTTC; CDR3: CASSSGLTTITPYNEQFF
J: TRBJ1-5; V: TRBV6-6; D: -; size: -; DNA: TGTGCCAGCAGTTACGGAATTGGGGGCAATCAGCCCCAGCATTTT; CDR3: CASSYGIGGNQPQHF
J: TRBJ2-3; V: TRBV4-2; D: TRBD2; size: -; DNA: TGTGCCAGCAGCCAAGATTGGCTCGCGGGAGGGCCGCGAGATACGCAGTATTTT; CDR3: CASSQDWLAGGPRDTQYF
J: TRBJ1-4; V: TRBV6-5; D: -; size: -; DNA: TGTGCCAGCAGTTACTCTCGGTATGCTGAAAAACTGTTTTTT; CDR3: CASSYSRYAEKLFF
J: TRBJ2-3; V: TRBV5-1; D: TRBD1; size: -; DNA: TGCGCCAGCAGCATCGGACAGGGGACAGATACGCAGTATTTT; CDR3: CASSIGQGTDTQYF
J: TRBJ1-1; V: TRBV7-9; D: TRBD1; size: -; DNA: TGTGCCAGCAGCTTAGTCTCTCCGCGAACAGGGGGGTTGGGGGCTTTCTTT; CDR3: CASSLVSPRTGGLGAFF
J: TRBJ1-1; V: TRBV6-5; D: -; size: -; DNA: TGTGCCAGCAGTTACCTTCTGGGAGGCGTCACTGAAGCTTTCTTT; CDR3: CASSYLLGGVTEAFF
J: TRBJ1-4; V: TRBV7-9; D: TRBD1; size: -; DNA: TGTGCCAGCAGCTTTTCCCTAATACAGGGGATGGGGGAAAAACTGTTTTTT; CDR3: CASSFSLIQGMGEKLFF